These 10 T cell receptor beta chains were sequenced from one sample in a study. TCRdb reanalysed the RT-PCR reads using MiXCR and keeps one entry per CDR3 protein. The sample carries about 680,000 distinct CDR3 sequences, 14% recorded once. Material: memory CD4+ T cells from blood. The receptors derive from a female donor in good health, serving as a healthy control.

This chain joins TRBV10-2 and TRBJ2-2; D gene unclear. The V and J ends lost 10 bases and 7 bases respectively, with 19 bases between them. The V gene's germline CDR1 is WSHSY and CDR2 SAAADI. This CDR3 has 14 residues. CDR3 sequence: CAIKGDPTGGELFF. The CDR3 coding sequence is TGCGCCATTAAAGGCGACCCAACGGGCGGGGAGCTGTTTTTT.

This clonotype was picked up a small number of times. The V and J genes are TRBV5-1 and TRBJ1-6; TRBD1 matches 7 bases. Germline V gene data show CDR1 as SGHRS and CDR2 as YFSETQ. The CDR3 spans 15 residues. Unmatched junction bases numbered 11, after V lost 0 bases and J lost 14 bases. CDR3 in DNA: TGCGCCAGCAGCTTGGAACAGGGGACCTCGGGGACCCTCCACTTT. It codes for CASSLEQGTSGTLHF.

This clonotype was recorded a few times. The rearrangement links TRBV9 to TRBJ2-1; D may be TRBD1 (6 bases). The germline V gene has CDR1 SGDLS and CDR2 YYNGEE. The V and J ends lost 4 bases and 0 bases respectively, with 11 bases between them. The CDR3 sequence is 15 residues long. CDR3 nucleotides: TGTGCCAGCAGCTTCCAGGGGACCTCCTACAATGAGCAGTTCTTC. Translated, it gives CASSFQGTSYNEQFF.

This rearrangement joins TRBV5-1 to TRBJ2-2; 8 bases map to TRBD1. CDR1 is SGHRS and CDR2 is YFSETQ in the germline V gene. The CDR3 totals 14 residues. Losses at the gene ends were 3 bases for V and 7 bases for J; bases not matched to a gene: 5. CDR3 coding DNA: TGCGCCAGCAGCTATGACAGGGGCCACGGGGAGCTGTTTTTT. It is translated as CASSYDRGHGELFF.

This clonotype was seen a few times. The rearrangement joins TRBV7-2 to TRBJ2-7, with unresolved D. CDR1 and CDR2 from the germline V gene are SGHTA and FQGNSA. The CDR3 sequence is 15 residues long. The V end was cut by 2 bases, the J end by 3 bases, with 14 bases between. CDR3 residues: CASSLTLQTVYEQYF. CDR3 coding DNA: TGTGCCAGCAGCTTAACCCTACAAACCGTCTACGAGCAGTACTTC.

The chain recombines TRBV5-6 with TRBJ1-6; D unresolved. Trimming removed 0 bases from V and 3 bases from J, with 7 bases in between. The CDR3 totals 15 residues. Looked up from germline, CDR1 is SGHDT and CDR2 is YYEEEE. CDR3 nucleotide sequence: TGTGCCAGCAGCTTGGGGCAGATCTATAATTCACCCCTCCACTTT. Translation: CASSLGQIYNSPLHF.

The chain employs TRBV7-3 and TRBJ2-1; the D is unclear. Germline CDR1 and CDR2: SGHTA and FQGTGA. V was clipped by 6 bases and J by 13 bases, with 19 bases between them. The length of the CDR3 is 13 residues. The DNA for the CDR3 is TGTGCCAGCAGATTTAATACTGGTGAACCACAGTTCTTC. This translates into CASRFNTGEPQFF.

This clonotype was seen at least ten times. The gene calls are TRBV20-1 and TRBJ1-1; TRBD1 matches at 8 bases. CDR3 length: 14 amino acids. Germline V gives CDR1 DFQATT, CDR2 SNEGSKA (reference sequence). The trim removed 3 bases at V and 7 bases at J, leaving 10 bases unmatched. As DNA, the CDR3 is TGCAGTGCTAGCAAGGGCAGGGGGCTTGGTGAAGCTTTCTTT. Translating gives CSASKGRGLGEAFF.

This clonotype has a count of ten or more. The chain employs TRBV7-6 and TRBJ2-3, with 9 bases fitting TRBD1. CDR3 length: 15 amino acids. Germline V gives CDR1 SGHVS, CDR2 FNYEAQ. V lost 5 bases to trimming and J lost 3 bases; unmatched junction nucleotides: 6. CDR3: CASSQGTGKTDTQYF. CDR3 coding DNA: TGTGCCAGCAGCCAGGGGACAGGGAAAACAGATACGCAGTATTTT. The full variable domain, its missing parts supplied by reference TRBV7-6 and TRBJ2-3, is GAGVSQSPRYKVTKRGQDVALRCDPISGHVSLYWYRQALGQGPEFLTYFNYEAQQDKSGLPNDRFSAERPEGSISTLTIQRTEQRDSAMYRCASSQGTGKTDTQYFGPGTRLTVL.

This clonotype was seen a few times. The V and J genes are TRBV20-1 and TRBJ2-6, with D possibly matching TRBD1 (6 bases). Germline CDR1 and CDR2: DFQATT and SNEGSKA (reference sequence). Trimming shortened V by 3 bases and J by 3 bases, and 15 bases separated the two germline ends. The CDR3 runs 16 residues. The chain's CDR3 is CSARSGVGFGANVLTF. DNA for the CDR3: TGCAGTGCTAGGTCAGGGGTGGGGTTTGGGGCCAACGTCCTGACTTTC.